The clone carrying this T cell receptor (beta chain) has at least ten counts. Using a J-beta primer mix together with a sample-barcoded 5' primer, a second PCR was run for 7 to 11 cycles. TCRdb called the 5' RACE reads again in MiXCR, with one record for every CDR3 protein. The top ten hold over 7% of the sample, which has about 1.7 million distinct CDR3 sequences, roughly 28% seen once. The germline V gene has CDR1 SGHRS and CDR2 YFSETQ. Between the trimmed V and J ends, which lost 6 bases and 3 bases, there was a span of 19 bases. CDR3 length: 15 residues. This sample stems from a study of blood T cells in healthy people across ages.

The genes are TRBV5-1 and TRBJ2-7, with D tentatively TRBD1 (6 bases). Sequences were obtained from blood. This TCR derives from a woman aged 25-40 years in good health. This chain's CDR3 is CASNPRGGSNYEQYF. CDR3 coding DNA: TGCGCCAGCAACCCTAGAGGGGGATCGAACTACGAGCAGTACTTC.